The 12 T cell receptor beta chains given below trace back to one sample, sequenced in a study of tumor-infiltrating lymphocytes in primary liver carcinoma (dated by TCRdb to about 2017). Without any cell sorting, total RNA and DNA were extracted together from around 20-30 mg of bulk tissue using the AllPrep DNA/RNA mini kit. The instrument given in TCRdb is Illumina HiSeq 2500. Using a constant-region primer and ProtoScript II reverse transcriptase, TCRbeta-specific cDNA was reverse-transcribed from approximately 500 ng total RNA. Construction of the TCRbeta libraries relied on three nested rounds of multiplex PCR, following a slightly modified ARM-PCR procedure. Each of the first two PCR rounds ran for approximately 10 cycles using multiplex TRBV1-TRBV30 forward primers together with a Cbeta reverse primer. The public reads were reprocessed in TCRdb via fastp at Q25 and MiXCR, keeping in-frame beta chains. Duplicate CDR3 protein sequences are folded into a single record with the most common DNA and genes. The sample table lists some 64,000 distinct CDR3 sequences, around 64% of them with a count of one. The top ten clonotypes cover roughly 40% of the sample.

The specimen sequenced was liver tumor tissue from sampling region 4. The label giving this sample's cell subset or site can be read as: tumor region T4, right-lateral pole. These receptors came from a man aged 35 to 55 with primary liver carcinoma and hepatitis B virus infection.

This clonotype was observed a handful of times. V usage is TRBV14 and J usage is TRBJ2-1; D uncertain. From germline, CDR1 is SGHDN and CDR2 FVKESK. The CDR3 is made up of 14 amino acids. V gave up 3 bases and J gave up 10 bases, with 16 bases separating them. CDR3 nucleotides: TGTGCCAGCAGCCATGGGGTTGTGAGCAACGAGCAGTTCTTC. Translation: CASSHGVVSNEQFF. The full variable domain, with the rest looked up from reference TRBV14 and TRBJ2-1, is EAGVTQFPSHSVIEKGQTVTLRCDPISGHDNLYWYRRVMGKEIKFLLHFVKESKQDESGMPNNRFLAERTGGTYSTLKVQPAELEDSGVYFCASSHGVVSNEQFFGPGTRLTVL.

This clonotype was recorded many times. The junction and the germline gene differ at one end; a read error may be behind it. This chain connects TRBV5-6 to TRBJ2-3; 11 bases fit TRBD2. CDR1 and CDR2 from the germline V gene are SGHDT and YYEEEE. The CDR3 totals 18 residues. DNA for the CDR3: TGTGCCAGCAGCCGCGGGACTAGCGGCATTATTCGCACGGATACGCAGTATTTT. Encoded protein: CASSRGTSGIIRTDTQYF.

Note on this clonotype: A much larger clone differs from this one at a single base, so this may be a read error. The rearrangement joins TRBV25-1 to TRBJ1-1; no firm D call. CDR1 and CDR2 (germline): MGHDK, SYGVNS. Trimming cost V 3 bases and J 4 bases, with 9 bases left between them. The CDR3 is 13 residues long. CDR3: CASSDRHSTEAFF. CDR3 DNA: TGTGCCAGCAGTGATCGGCATAGCACTGAAGCTTTCTTT. The complete variable domain, with remaining parts taken from reference TRBV25-1 and TRBJ1-1, reads EADIYQTPRYLVIGTGKKITLECSQTMGHDKMYWYQQDPGMELHLIHYSYGVNSTEKGDLSSESTVSRIRTEHFPLTLESARPSHTSQYLCASSDRHSTEAFFGQGTRLTVV.

A word on this clonotype: Germline is not matched at one junction end, which may reflect a read error. The CDR3 sequence: CASNLYRLVGKQLF. The CDR3 region has the DNA TGTGCCAGCAACTTATACCGGCTAGTTGGTAAGCAGTTATTC. The chain couples TRBV11-2 to TRBJ2-1; unclear D gene. CDR1 is SGHAT and CDR2 is FQNNGV in the germline V gene. This CDR3 contains 14 residues.

Of note for this clonotype: An end of the junction differs from the germline gene, which may be a read error. The CDR3 nucleotides read TGTGTCAGCAGACTAGCGGGACTTGGGATCTACGAGCAGTACTTC. This encodes CVSRLAGLGIYEQYF. The chain combines TRBV6-1 with TRBJ2-7, with TRBD2 identical over 11 bases. CDR1 and CDR2 (germline): MNHNS, SASEGT. The CDR3 has 15 amino acids.

As for this clonotype: Given the absence of the conserved phenylalanine or tryptophan at the CDR3 end, a read error is likely. The rearrangement uses TRBV5-5 and TRBJ2-1; D might be TRBD1 (6 bases). Germline-derived CDR1 and CDR2 are SGHKS and YYEKEE (reference sequence). The CDR3 contains 15 residues. V was pared by 4 bases and J by 1 base, with 12 bases between. The CDR3 DNA sequence: TGTGCCAGCAGCACTGAACAGGGTTCCTACAATGAGCAGTTCTTA. Translating it yields CASSTEQGSYNEQFL.

The rearrangement links TRBV5-6 to TRBJ2-1; D is perhaps TRBD2 (7 bases). Germline lookup yields CDR1 SGHDT and CDR2 YYEEEE. The germline V and J ends were trimmed by 2 bases and 6 bases, with 18 bases remaining between them. The length of the CDR3 is 16 residues. CDR3 nucleotide sequence: TGTGCCAGCAGCTTTAAGGGGGAGGGCCTGTTCAATGAGCAGTTCTTC. Translation: CASSFKGEGLFNEQFF.

This clonotype was seen a handful of times. The chain uses TRBV7-6 and TRBJ2-2, with 13 bases identical to TRBD2. From germline, CDR1 is SGHVS and CDR2 FNYEAQ. Trimming took 9 bases from V and 2 from J; bases not matched to a gene: 12. This CDR3 has 18 residues. This CDR3 reads CASSPLPGLAGNTGELFF. In DNA, the CDR3 is TGTGCCAGTAGCCCCCTCCCGGGACTAGCGGGAAACACCGGGGAGCTGTTTTTT.

Remarks on this clonotype: As the CDR3 is not closed by the conserved phenylalanine or tryptophan, this likely results from a read error. This chain links TRBV12-3 or TRBV12-4 with TRBJ2-5; no clear D. CDR3 length: 13 amino acids. Trimming removed 3 bases from V and 3 bases from J, with 8 bases in between. The CDR3 is CASSFLEEETQYL. The CDR3 DNA is TGTGCCAGCAGTTTTTTAGAGGAAGAGACCCAGTACTTG.

This clonotype was counted ten times or more. The V call is TRBV11-2, the J call TRBJ1-6; no clear D. Germline V gene lookup returns CDR1 SGHAT and CDR2 FQNNGV. With 1 base removed from V and 13 bases from J, the gap between germline ends came to 11 bases. The CDR3 has 13 residues. The DNA for the CDR3 is TGTGCCAGCAGCTTAGTACTTGGTGGCCCCCTCCACTTT. It codes for CASSLVLGGPLHF.

The CDR3 DNA reads TGTGCCAGCAGCTTAGGTGGTGCAGGTACCCTCTATGGCTACACCTTC. The encoded protein is CASSLGGAGTLYGYTF. V is TRBV11-2 and J is TRBJ1-2; unclear D gene. Germline V lookup: CDR1 SGHAT, CDR2 FQNNGV. Trimming stripped 1 base from V and 4 bases from J, with 16 bases between. The length of the CDR3 is 16 residues.

Points on this clonotype: At one of its ends the junction is not consistent with the germline gene, which may arise from a read error. The chain recombines TRBV7-9 with TRBJ1-6, with D perhaps matching TRBD1 (6 bases). There are 17 residues in the CDR3. Looked up from germline, CDR1 is SEHNR and CDR2 is FQNEAQ (reference sequence). This CDR3 is CASRLGTNTALNSPLHF. For the CDR3, the DNA is TGCGCCAGCCGCCTCGGGACAAATACTGCCCTTAATTCACCCCTCCACTTT.